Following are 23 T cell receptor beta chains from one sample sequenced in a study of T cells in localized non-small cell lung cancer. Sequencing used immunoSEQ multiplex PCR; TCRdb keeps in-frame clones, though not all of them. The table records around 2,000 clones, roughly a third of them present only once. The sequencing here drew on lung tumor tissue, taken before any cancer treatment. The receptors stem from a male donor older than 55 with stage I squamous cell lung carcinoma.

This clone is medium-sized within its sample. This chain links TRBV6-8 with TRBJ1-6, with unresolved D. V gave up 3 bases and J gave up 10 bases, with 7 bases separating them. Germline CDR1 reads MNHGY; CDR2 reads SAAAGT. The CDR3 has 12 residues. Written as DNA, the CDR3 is TGTGCCAGCAGTTATCTGGGGTCACCCCTCCACTTT. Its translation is CASSYLGSPLHF.

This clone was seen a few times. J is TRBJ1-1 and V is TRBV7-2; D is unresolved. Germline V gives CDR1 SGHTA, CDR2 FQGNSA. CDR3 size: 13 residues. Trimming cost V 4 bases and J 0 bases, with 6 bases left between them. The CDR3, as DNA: TGTGCCAGCAGCTCAACAGTGAACACTGAAGCTTTCTTT. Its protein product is CASSSTVNTEAFF.

CDR3 DNA: TGTGCCAGTAGTATAAGCCTCATTCGGCCCCAGCATTTT. Its translation: CASSISLIRPQHF. The chain carries TRBV19 and TRBJ1-5; the D is unclear. V was pared by 2 bases and J by 9 bases, with 11 bases between. This CDR3 spans 13 amino acids. Germline values: CDR1 LNHDA, CDR2 SQIVND (reference sequence).

The CDR3 is CASSTQTANYGYTF. The CDR3 DNA is TGTGCCAGTAGTACTCAGACAGCGAACTATGGCTACACCTTC. The chain has TRBV19 and TRBJ1-2; tentatively, D is TRBD1 (5 bases). Germline V gene data show CDR1 as LNHDA and CDR2 as SQIVND (reference sequence). CDR3 length equals 14 residues. Trimming stripped 4 bases from V and 2 bases from J, with 11 bases between.

CDR3 residues: CASSLPGWVDSPLHF. The CDR3 nucleotides read TGTGCCAGCAGTTTACCCGGGTGGGTGGATTCACCCCTCCACTTT. J is TRBJ1-6 and V is TRBV28; no clear D. Germline CDR1 is MDHEN and CDR2 is SYDVKM. Trimming cost V 2 bases and J 8 bases, with 13 bases left between them. The CDR3 runs to 15 residues.

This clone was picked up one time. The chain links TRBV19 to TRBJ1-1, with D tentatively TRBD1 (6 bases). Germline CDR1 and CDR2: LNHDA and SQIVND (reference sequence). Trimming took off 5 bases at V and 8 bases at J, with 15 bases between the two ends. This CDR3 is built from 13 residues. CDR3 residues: CASSSGARAEAFF. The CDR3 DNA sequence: TGTGCCAGTAGTTCGGGGGCGCGGGCGGAAGCTTTCTTT.

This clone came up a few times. The CDR3 sequence is CATEPGEPQYEQFF. The CDR3 DNA is TGTGCCACCGAACCAGGGGAACCACAGTATGAGCAGTTCTTC. The chain links TRBV12-2 to TRBJ2-1; the table's D call, TRBD1, was not checked against the DNA. TRBV12-2 is tagged as a pseudogene. This CDR3 has 14 amino acids.

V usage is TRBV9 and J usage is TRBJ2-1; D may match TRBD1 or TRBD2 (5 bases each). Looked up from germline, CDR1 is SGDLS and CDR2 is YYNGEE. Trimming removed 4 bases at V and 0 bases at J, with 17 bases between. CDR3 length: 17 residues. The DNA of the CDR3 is TGTGCCAGCAGCTTTTCAGGGACCAAGAGCTCCTACAATGAGCAGTTCTTC. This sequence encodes CASSFSGTKSSYNEQFF.

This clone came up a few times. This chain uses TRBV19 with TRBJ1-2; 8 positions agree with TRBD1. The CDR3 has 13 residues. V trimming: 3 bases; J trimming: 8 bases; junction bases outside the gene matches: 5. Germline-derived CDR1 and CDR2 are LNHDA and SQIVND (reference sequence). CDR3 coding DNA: TGTGCCAGTAGTATCAGGGGGCAAGAAGGCTACACCTTC. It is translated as CASSIRGQEGYTF.

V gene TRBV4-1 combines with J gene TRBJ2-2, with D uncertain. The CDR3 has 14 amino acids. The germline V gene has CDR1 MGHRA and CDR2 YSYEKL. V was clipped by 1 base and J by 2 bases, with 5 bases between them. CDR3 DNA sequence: TGCGCCAGCAGCCAAGGGTATAACACCGGGGAGCTGTTTTTT. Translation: CASSQGYNTGELFF.

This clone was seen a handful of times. In DNA form, the CDR3 reads TGTGCCAGCAGCGCCGGACCCTACTCTGGAAACACCATATATTTT. It specifies CASSAGPYSGNTIYF. V usage is TRBV9 and J usage is TRBJ1-3; D ambiguous. Trimming removed 3 bases from V and 0 bases from J, with 10 bases in between. Germline V gene data show CDR1 as SGDLS and CDR2 as YYNGEE. The CDR3 spans 15 residues.

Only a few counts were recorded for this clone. CDR3 amino acids: CASSYFDRNTEAFF. The DNA for the CDR3 is TGTGCCAGCAGTTACTTTGACAGGAACACTGAAGCTTTCTTT. The chain links TRBV6-8 to TRBJ1-1; D possibly corresponds to TRBD1 (5 bases). V was pared by 1 base and J by 1 base, with 7 bases between. Looked up from germline, CDR1 is MNHGY and CDR2 is SAAAGT. This CDR3 has 14 amino acids.

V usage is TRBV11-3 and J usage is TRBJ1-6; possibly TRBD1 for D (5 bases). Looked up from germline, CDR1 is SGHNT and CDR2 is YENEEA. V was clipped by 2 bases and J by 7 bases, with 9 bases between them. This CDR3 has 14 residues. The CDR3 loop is CASSLPDRNSPLHF. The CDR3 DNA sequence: TGTGCCAGCAGCTTACCCGACAGAAATTCACCCCTCCACTTT.

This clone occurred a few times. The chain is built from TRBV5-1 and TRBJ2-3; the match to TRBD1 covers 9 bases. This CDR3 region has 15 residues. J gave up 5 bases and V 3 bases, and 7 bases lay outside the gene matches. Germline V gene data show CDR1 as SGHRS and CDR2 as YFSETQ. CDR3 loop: CASSWRGDREDTQYF. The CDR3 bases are TGCGCCAGCAGCTGGAGAGGGGACAGGGAAGATACGCAGTATTTT.

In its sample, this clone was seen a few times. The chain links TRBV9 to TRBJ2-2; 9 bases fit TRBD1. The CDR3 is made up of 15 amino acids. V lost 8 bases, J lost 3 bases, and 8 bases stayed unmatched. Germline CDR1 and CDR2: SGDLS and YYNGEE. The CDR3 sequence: CARSRDRADTGELFF. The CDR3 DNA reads TGTGCCAGGTCCCGGGACAGGGCCGACACCGGGGAGCTGTTTTTT.

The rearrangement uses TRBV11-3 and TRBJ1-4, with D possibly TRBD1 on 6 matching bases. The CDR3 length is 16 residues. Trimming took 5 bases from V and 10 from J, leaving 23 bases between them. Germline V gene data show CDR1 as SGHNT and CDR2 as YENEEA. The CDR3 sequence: CASSPEPGQGGGKLFF. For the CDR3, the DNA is TGTGCCAGCAGCCCAGAACCGGGACAAGGGGGTGGAAAACTGTTTTTT.

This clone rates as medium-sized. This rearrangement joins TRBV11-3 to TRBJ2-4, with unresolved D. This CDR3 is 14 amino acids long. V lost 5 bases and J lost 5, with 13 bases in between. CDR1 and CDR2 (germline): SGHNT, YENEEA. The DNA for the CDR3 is TGTGCCAGCAGCGATTTGGACGGACAAAACATTCAGTACTTC. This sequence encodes CASSDLDGQNIQYF.

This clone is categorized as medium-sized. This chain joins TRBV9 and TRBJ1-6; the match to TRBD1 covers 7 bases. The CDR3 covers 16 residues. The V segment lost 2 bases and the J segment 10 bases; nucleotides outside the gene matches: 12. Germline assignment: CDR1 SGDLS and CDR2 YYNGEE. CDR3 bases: TGTGCCAGCAGCGTTAGTGAGGGGACAGCGATGTCACCCCTCCACTTT. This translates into CASSVSEGTAMSPLHF. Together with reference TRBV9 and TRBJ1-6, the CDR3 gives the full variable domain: DSGVTQTPKHLITATGQRVTLRCSPRSGDLSVYWYQQSLDQGLQFLIQYYNGEERAKGNILERFSAQQFPDLHSELNLSSLELGDSALYFCASSVSEGTAMSPLHFGNGTRLTVT.

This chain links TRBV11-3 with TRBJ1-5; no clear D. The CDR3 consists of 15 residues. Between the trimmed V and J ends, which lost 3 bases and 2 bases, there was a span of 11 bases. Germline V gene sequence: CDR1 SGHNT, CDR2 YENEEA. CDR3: CASSLRGSGNQPQHF. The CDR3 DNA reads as TGTGCCAGCAGCTTGCGGGGTTCAGGCAATCAGCCCCAGCATTTT.

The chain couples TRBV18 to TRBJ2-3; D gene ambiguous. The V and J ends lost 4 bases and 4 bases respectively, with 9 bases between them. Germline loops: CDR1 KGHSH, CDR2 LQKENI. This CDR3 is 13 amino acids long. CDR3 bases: TGTGCCAGCTCACTGGAAGGAGCAGATACGCAGTATTTT. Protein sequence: CASSLEGADTQYF.

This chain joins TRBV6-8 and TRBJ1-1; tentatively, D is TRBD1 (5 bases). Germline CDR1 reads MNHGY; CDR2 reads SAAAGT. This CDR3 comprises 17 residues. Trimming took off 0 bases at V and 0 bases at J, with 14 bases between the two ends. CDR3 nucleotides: TGTGCCAGCAGTTACTCGACGTGGGGCTCGATGAACACTGAAGCTTTCTTT. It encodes CASSYSTWGSMNTEAFF.

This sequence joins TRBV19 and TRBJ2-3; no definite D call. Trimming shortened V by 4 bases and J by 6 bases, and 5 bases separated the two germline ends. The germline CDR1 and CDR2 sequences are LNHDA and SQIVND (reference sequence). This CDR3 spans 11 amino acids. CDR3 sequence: CASSNGDTQYF. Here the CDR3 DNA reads TGTGCCAGTAGTAATGGCGATACGCAGTATTTT.

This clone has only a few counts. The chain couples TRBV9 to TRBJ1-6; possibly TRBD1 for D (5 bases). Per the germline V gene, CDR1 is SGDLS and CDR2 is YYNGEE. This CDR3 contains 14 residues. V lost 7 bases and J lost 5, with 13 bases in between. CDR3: CASSREQDNSPLHF. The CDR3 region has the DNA TGTGCCAGCTCCAGGGAACAGGATAATTCACCCCTCCACTTT. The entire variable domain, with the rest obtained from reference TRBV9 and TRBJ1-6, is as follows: DSGVTQTPKHLITATGQRVTLRCSPRSGDLSVYWYQQSLDQGLQFLIQYYNGEERAKGNILERFSAQQFPDLHSELNLSSLELGDSALYFCASSREQDNSPLHFGNGTRLTVT.